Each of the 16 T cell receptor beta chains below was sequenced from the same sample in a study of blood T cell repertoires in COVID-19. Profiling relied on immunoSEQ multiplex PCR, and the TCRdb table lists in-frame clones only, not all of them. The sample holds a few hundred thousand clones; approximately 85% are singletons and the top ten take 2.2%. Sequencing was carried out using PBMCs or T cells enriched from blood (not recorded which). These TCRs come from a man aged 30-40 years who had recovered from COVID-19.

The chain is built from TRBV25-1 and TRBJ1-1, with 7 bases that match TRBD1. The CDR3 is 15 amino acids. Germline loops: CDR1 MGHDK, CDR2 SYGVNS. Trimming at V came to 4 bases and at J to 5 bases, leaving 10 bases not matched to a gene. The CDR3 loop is CASSGWGRGVTEAFF. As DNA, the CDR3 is TGTGCCAGCAGTGGATGGGGCAGGGGGGTTACTGAAGCTTTCTTT. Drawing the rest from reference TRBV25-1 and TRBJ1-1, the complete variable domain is EADIYQTPRYLVIGTGKKITLECSQTMGHDKMYWYQQDPGMELHLIHYSYGVNSTEKGDLSSESTVSRIRTEHFPLTLESARPSHTSQYLCASSGWGRGVTEAFFGQGTRLTVV.

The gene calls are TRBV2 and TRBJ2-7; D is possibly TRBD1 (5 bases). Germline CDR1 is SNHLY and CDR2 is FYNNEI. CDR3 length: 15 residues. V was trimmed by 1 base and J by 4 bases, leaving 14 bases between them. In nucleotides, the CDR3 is TGTGCCAGCAGTGAAGGGGCAGGGCGAGTTTACGAGCAGTACTTC. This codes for CASSEGAGRVYEQYF.

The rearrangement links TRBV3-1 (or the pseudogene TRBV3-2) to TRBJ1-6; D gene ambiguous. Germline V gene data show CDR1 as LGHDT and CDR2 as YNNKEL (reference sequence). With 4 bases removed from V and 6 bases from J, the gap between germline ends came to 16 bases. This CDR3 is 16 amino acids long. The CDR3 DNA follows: TGTGCCAGCAGCCCAAACATCGGAGAGGGTAATTCACCCCTCCACTTT. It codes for CASSPNIGEGNSPLHF.

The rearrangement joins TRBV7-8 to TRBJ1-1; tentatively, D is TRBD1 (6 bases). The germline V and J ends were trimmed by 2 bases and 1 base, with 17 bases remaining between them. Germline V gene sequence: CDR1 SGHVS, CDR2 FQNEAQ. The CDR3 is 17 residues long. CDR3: CASSLSSWGRSNTEAFF. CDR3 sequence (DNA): TGTGCCAGCAGCTTAAGTTCCTGGGGGCGGTCGAACACTGAAGCTTTCTTT.

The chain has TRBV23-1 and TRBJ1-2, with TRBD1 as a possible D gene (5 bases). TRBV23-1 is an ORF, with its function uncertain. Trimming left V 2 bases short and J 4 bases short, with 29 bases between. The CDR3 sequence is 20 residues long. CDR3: CASSQPQNRPGGGNCYGYTF. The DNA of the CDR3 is TGCGCCAGCAGTCAACCTCAGAACCGTCCCGGGGGGGGGAATTGCTATGGCTACACCTTC.

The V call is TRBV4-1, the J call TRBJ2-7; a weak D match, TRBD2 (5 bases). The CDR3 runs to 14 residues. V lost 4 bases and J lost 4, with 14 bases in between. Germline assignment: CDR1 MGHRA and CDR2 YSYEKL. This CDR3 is CASSLAGEVYEQYF. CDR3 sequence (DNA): TGCGCCAGCAGCCTAGCCGGGGAAGTTTACGAGCAGTACTTC.

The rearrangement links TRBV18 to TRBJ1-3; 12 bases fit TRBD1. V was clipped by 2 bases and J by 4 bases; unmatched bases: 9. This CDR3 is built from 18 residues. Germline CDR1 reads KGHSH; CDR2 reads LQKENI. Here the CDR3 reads CASSPTGTGGWSGNTIYF. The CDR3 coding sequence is TGTGCCAGCTCACCAACCGGGACAGGGGGCTGGTCAGGAAACACCATATATTTT.

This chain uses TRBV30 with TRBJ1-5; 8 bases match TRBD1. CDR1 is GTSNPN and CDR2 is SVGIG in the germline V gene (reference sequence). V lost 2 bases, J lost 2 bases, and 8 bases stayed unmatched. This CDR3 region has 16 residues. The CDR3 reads CAWSTFTGGGNQPQHF. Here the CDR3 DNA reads TGTGCCTGGAGTACCTTCACAGGGGGAGGCAATCAGCCCCAGCATTTT.

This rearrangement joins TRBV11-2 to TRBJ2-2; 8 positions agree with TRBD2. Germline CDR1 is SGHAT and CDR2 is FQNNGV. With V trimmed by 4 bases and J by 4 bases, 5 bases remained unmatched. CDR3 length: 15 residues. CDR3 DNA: TGTGCCAGCAGCTCCTCGGGGGGGCCCACCGGGGAGCTGTTTTTT. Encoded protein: CASSSSGGPTGELFF.

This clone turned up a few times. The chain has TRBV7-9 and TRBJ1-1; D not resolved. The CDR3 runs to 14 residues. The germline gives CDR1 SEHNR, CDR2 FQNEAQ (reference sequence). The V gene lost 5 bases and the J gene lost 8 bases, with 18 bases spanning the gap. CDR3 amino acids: CASSLGALQVEAFF. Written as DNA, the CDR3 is TGTGCCAGCAGCCTAGGCGCTTTGCAGGTAGAAGCTTTCTTT.

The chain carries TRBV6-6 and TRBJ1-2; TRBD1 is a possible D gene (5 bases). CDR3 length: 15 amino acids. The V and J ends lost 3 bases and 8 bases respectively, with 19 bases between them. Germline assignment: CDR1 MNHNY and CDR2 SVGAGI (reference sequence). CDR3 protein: CASSYSTVKGHGYTF. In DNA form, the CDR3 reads TGTGCCAGCAGTTATAGCACAGTAAAGGGGCACGGCTACACCTTC.

The CDR3 spells CASSANDRDLKNIQYF. CDR3 nucleotides: TGTGCCAGCAGCGCTAACGACAGGGATCTCAAAAACATTCAGTACTTC. The rearrangement links TRBV9 to TRBJ2-4; 7 nucleotides align to TRBD1. V gave up 3 bases and J gave up 3 bases; unmatched junction bases: 9. Germline assignment: CDR1 SGDLS and CDR2 YYNGEE. This CDR3 is built from 16 residues.

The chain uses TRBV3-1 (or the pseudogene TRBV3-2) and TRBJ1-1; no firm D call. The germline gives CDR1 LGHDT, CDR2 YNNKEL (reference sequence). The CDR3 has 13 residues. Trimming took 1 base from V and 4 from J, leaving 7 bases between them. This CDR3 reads CASSQGQVTEAFF. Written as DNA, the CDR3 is TGTGCCAGCAGCCAAGGTCAGGTCACTGAAGCTTTCTTT.

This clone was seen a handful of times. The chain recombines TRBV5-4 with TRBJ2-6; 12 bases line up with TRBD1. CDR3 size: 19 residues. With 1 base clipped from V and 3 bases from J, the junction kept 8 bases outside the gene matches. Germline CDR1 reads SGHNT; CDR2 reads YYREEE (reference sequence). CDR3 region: CASSLLRDRGLLGANVLTF. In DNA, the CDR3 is TGTGCCAGCAGCTTGCTCCGGGACAGGGGGCTTCTTGGGGCCAACGTCCTGACTTTC.

CDR3 sequence: CASSVVSLPNEQFF. CDR3 sequence (DNA): TGTGCCAGCAGCGTGGTCAGTCTCCCCAATGAGCAGTTCTTC. This sequence joins TRBV9 and TRBJ2-1, with unresolved D. Germline loops: CDR1 SGDLS, CDR2 YYNGEE. The CDR3 contains 14 residues. V lost 2 bases and J 6 bases, leaving 12 bases between the germline ends.

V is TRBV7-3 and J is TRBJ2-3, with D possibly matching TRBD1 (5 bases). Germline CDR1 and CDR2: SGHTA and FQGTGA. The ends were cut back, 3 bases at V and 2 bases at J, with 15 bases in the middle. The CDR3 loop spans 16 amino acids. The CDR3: CASSLTYGHTTDTQYF. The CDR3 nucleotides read TGTGCCAGCAGCTTGACCTACGGACATACCACAGATACGCAGTATTTT. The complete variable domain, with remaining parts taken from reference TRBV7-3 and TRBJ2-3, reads GAGVSQTPSNKVTEKGKYVELRCDPISGHTALYWYRQSLGQGPEFLIYFQGTGAADDSGLPNDRFFAVRPEGSVSTLKIQRTERGDSAVYLCASSLTYGHTTDTQYFGPGTRLTVL.